Listed below are T cell receptor beta chains from one sample, sequenced in a study of blood T cell repertoires in COVID-19. TCRdb's table, derived via immunoSEQ multiplex PCR, lists solely in-frame clones and lacks some. The data show fewer than 150,000 clones, 88% seen once. The sequencing sample was made of peripheral blood. The origin of the receptors is a human donor in a cohort sampled during active COVID-19. CDR3s include the opening cysteine and the closing phenylalanine or tryptophan. D genes are given only for firm matches. The size entry is marked missing in some rows and otherwise reads once, few, many or a size class.

CDR3nt,CDR3aa,j_gene,abundance,d_gene,v_gene
TGCGCCAGCAGCCCAATGGGACAGGGGAACACTGAAGCTTTCTTT,CASSPMGQGNTEAFF,TRBJ1-1,.,TRBD1,TRBV5-1
TGTGCCAGCAGTGAAGAACCTCGGAGGAACTATGGCTACACCTTC,CASSEEPRRNYGYTF,TRBJ1-2,.,.,TRBV2
TGTGCCAGCATCCAGACCCGGGACAGGGATTACAATGAGCAGTTCTTC,CASIQTRDRDYNEQFF,TRBJ2-1,.,TRBD1,TRBV7-9
TGTGCCAGCACCGCGGGACAGGGGCTCAATGAGCAGTTCTTC,CASTAGQGLNEQFF,TRBJ2-1,.,TRBD1,TRBV7-9
TGTGCCAGCAGCTTAACCCGGACTAGCGGGGCGGATACGCAGTATTTT,CASSLTRTSGADTQYF,TRBJ2-3,.,TRBD2,TRBV13
TGTGCCAGCCTGAGAGCTGGGGCCAACGTCCTGACTTTC,CASLRAGANVLTF,TRBJ2-6,.,.,TRBV2
TGTGCCAGCAGCCCCAGGACTAGCGGGGGGGCGGCTGTTACGCAGTATTTT,CASSPRTSGGAAVTQYF,TRBJ2-3,once,TRBD2,TRBV9
TGTGCCAGCTCCCCCTCCAGGGGGCTCACTGAAGCTTTCTTT,CASSPSRGLTEAFF,TRBJ1-1,.,TRBD1,TRBV6-5
TGTGCCAGCAGCCTTAAAAGGGGCCAAGAGACCCAGTACTTC,CASSLKRGQETQYF,TRBJ2-5,once,.,TRBV2
TGTGCCAGCAGTTACTCTGGACAGGGGAGTGGTGAAAAACTGTTTTTT,CASSYSGQGSGEKLFF,TRBJ1-4,.,TRBD1,TRBV6-5
TGTGCCAGCAGCCCCCGGCGAGGCTCCTACGAGCAGTACTTC,CASSPRRGSYEQYF,TRBJ2-7,.,.,TRBV6-2/TRBV6-3
TGTGCCAGCAGCCAATCAGGGGGCCATCAGCCCCAGCATTTT,CASSQSGGHQPQHF,TRBJ1-5,.,TRBD1,TRBV3-1/TRBV3-2
TGTGCCATCAGTGAGTCCGGGAATAGCAATCAGCCCCAGCATTTT,CAISESGNSNQPQHF,TRBJ1-5,.,.,TRBV10-3
TGTGCCATCAGTGGAGGCTCTGGAAACACCATATATTTT,CAISGGSGNTIYF,TRBJ1-3,.,.,TRBV10-3
TGTGCCAGTAGTATAGATGAGGGCCGGCCGCGGGAGACAGATACGCAGTATTTT,CASSIDEGRPRETDTQYF,TRBJ2-3,.,TRBD2,TRBV19
TGTGCCAGCAGCCAACTTTGGCAGGGGGCGTCAGAGACCCAGTACTTC,CASSQLWQGASETQYF,TRBJ2-5,.,TRBD1,TRBV3-1/TRBV3-2
TGCGCCAGCAGCTTGGGTTCAGGGGGCTACGAGCAGTACTTC,CASSLGSGGYEQYF,TRBJ2-7,.,TRBD1,TRBV5-1
TGTGCCAGCAGTTACCAGGGCCTGAATGTCAAACTGTTTTTT,CASSYQGLNVKLFF,TRBJ1-4,few,.,TRBV6-6
TGTGCCAGCAGCCGAACACCATACAATGAGCAGTTCTTC,CASSRTPYNEQFF,TRBJ2-1,.,.,TRBV12-3/TRBV12-4
TGTGCCAACCGACTGAACACCGGGGAGCTGTTTTTT,CANRLNTGELFF,TRBJ2-2,once,.,TRBV10-3
TGTGCCAGCAGCTCCGCCGGTGGGGGGGAGACCCAGTACTTC,CASSSAGGGETQYF,TRBJ2-5,.,.,TRBV7-9
TGTGCCAGCAGTTATACTAGGGGCCTGGACAGGGTCCGCCATCAGCCCCAGCATTTT,CASSYTRGLDRVRHQPQHF,TRBJ1-5,.,TRBD1,TRBV6-2/TRBV6-3
TGCGCCAGCAGTGACGGAGACAGGGGAGGTGAGCAGTACTTC,CASSDGDRGGEQYF,TRBJ2-7,.,TRBD1,TRBV10-2
TGCAGTGCTAGTGGCGGGGCCCTCTCCTACGAGCAGTACTTC,CSASGGALSYEQYF,TRBJ2-7,.,.,TRBV20-1
TGTGCCAGCAGCTTAGATCGAGGGGGGGTTTCTGAAGCTTTCTTT,CASSLDRGGVSEAFF,TRBJ1-1,.,.,TRBV11-2
TGTGCCAGCAGCTTACAGGGAGGTGACACTGAAGCTTTCTTT,CASSLQGGDTEAFF,TRBJ1-1,.,.,TRBV7-2
TGTGCCATCAGTGAGTCCGCAAACCGAGGCACCGGGGAGCTGTTTTTT,CAISESANRGTGELFF,TRBJ2-2,.,.,TRBV10-3
TGCAGCGTGAGGAACTACGACGGGGAGACCCAGTACTTC,CSVRNYDGETQYF,TRBJ2-5,.,.,TRBV29-1
TGTGCCAGCAGCTTAGGCCGGGGGGCGTATGAAGCTTTCTTT,CASSLGRGAYEAFF,TRBJ1-1,.,.,TRBV13
TGTGCCAGCAGCCAAGATTCGGGGAGCTCTGGAAACACCATATATTTT,CASSQDSGSSGNTIYF,TRBJ1-3,.,.,TRBV4-2
TGCGCCAGCAGTGAGTCGGAAGGGGACTACGAGCAGTACTTC,CASSESEGDYEQYF,TRBJ2-7,once,.,TRBV10-2
TGTGCCAGCAGCTTGGCACTAGCGGGCGCAGATACGCAGTATTTT,CASSLALAGADTQYF,TRBJ2-3,.,TRBD2,TRBV5-4
TGTGCCAGCAGCCCTCGGGGACAGGGGCGATACGAGCAGTACTTC,CASSPRGQGRYEQYF,TRBJ2-7,.,TRBD1,TRBV6-2/TRBV6-3
TGTGCCAGCAGCTTAGGGGACAGGGGGCAGAGACAAGAGACCCAGTACTTC,CASSLGDRGQRQETQYF,TRBJ2-5,.,TRBD1,TRBV11-2
TGTGCCAGCAGTTTATTTTCTCCCTACGAGCAGTACTTC,CASSLFSPYEQYF,TRBJ2-7,.,.,TRBV27
TGTGCCAGCAGTCTAAGGCACAGGGTGGCACAGCCCCAGCATTTT,CASSLRHRVAQPQHF,TRBJ1-5,few,.,TRBV6-6
TGCGCCAGCAGCTTGGAGGGGGCTACACGAAAAGAGACCCAGTACTTC,CASSLEGATRKETQYF,TRBJ2-5,.,TRBD1,TRBV5-1